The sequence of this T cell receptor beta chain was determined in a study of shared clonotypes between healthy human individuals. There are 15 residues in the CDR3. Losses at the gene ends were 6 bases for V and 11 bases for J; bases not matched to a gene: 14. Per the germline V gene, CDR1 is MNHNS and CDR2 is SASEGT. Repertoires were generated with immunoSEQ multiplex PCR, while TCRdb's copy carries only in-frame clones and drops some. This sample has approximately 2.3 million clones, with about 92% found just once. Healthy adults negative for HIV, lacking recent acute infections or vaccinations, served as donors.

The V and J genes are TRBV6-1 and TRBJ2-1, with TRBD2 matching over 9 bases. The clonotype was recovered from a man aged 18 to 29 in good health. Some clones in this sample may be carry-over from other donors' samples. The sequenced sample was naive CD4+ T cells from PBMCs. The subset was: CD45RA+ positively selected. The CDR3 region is CASSKKGLAAKKQFF. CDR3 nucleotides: TGTGCCAGCAGCAAAAAGGGACTAGCCGCAAAAAAGCAGTTCTTC.